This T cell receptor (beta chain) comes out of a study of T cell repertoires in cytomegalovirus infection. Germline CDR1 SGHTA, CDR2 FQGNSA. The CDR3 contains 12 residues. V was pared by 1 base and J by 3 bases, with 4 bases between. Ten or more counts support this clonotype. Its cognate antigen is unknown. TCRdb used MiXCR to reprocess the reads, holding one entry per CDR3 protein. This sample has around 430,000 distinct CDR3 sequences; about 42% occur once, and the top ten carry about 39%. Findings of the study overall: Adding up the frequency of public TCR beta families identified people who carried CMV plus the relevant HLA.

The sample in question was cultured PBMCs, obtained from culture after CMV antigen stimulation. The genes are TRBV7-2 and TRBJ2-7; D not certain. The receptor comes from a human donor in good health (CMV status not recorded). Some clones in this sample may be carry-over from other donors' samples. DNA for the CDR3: TGTGCCAGCAGCTTAGGGGACTACGAGCAGTACTTC. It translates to CASSLGDYEQYF. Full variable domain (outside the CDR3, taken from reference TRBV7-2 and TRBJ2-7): GAGVSQSPSNKVTEKGKDVELRCDPISGHTALYWYRQSLGQGLEFLIYFQGNSAPDKSGLPSDRFSAERTGGSVSTLTIQRTQQEDSAVYLCASSLGDYEQYFGPGTRLTVT.